The T cell receptor beta chain described here comes from a study of T-cell memory formation after mild COVID-19. In its sample, this clonotype was seen many times. V trimming: 5 bases; J trimming: 5 bases; junction bases outside the gene matches: 13. Germline V gene lookup returns CDR1 SGHTA and CDR2 FQGNSA. This CDR3 region has 16 residues. Each CDR3 protein gets one entry after TCRdb re-called the 5' RACE reads with MiXCR. Seen here are some 190,000 distinct CDR3 sequences, 16% observed once, and the top ten hold approximately 2%. The chain carries TRBV7-2 and TRBJ2-3; 7 positions match TRBD2. The clonotype originates from an adult woman who had mild COVID-19 (a few samples of this study predate the infection). Cell type and time point are not known. Sequenced input: PBMCs or a T cell subset sorted from them (not recorded which). CDR3 DNA sequence: TGTGCCAGCAGCCCTATGAGGCGGGGGTTAGGAGATACGCAGTATTTT. Encoded protein: CASSPMRRGLGDTQYF. Full variable domain (outside the CDR3, taken from reference TRBV7-2 and TRBJ2-3): GAGVSQSPSNKVTEKGKDVELRCDPISGHTALYWYRQSLGQGLEFLIYFQGNSAPDKSGLPSDRFSAERTGGSVSTLTIQRTQQEDSAVYLCASSPMRRGLGDTQYFGPGTRLTVL.